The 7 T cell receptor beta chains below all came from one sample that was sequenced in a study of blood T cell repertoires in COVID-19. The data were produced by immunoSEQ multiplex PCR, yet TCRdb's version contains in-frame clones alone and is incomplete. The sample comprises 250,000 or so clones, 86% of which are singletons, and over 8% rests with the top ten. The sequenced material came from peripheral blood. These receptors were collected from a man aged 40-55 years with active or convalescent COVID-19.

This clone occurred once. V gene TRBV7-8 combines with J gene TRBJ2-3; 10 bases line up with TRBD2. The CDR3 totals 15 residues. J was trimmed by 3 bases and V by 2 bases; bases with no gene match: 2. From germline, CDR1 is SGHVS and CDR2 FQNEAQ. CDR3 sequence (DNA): TGTGCCAGCAGCTTACTAGCGGGAGTGACAGATACGCAGTATTTT. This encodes CASSLLAGVTDTQYF. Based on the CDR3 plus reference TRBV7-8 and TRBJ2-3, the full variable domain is GAGVSQSPRYKVAKRGQDVALRCDPISGHVSLFWYQQALGQGPEFLTYFQNEAQLDKSGLPSDRFFAERPEGSVSTLKIQRTQQEDSAVYLCASSLLAGVTDTQYFGPGTRLTVL.

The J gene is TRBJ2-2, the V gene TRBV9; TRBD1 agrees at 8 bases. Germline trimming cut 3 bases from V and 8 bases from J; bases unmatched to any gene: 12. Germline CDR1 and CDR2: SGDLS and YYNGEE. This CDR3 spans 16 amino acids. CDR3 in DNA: TGTGCCAGCAGCGCCCAGCCGGACAGGGTAGGAGGGGAGCTGTTTTTT. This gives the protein CASSAQPDRVGGELFF. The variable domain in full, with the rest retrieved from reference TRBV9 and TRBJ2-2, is DSGVTQTPKHLITATGQRVTLRCSPRSGDLSVYWYQQSLDQGLQFLIQYYNGEERAKGNILERFSAQQFPDLHSELNLSSLELGDSALYFCASSAQPDRVGGELFFGEGSRLTVL.

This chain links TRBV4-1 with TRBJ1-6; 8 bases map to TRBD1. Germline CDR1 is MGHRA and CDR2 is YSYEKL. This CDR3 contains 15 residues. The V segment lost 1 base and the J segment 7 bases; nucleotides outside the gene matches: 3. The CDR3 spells CASSQAGQGNSPLHF. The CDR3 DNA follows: TGCGCCAGCAGCCAAGCCGGACAGGGAAATTCACCCCTCCACTTT.

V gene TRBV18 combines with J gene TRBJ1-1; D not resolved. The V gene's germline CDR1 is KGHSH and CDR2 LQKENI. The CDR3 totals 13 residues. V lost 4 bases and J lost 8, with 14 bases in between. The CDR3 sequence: CASSRSPSEEAFF. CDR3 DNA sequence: TGTGCCAGCTCACGGAGTCCGTCTGAGGAAGCTTTCTTT.

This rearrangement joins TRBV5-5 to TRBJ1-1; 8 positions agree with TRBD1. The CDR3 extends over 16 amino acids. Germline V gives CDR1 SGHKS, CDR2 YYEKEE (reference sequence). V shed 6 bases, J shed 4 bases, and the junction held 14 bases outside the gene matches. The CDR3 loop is CASTKLGNRGGTEAFF. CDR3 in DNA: TGTGCCAGCACCAAACTCGGGAACAGGGGGGGCACTGAAGCTTTCTTT.

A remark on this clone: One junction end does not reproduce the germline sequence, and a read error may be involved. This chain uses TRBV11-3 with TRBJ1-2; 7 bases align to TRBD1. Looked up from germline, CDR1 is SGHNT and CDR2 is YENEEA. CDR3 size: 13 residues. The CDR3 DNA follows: TGTGCCAGCAGCGTAGAGGAGGACAGGCCGGGCACCTTC. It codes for CASSVEEDRPGTF.

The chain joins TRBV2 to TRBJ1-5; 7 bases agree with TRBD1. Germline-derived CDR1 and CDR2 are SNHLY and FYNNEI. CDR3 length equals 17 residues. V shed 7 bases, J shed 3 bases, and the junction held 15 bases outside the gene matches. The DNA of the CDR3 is TGTGCCAGCACCCCAAAGGGTTCGGGACAGACCAATCAGCCCCAGCATTTT. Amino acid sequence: CASTPKGSGQTNQPQHF.